These T cell receptor beta chains were read from a single sample in a study of blood T cell repertoires in COVID-19. Only in-frame clones appear in the TCRdb table, and some are missing; sequencing was by immunoSEQ multiplex PCR. The repertoire has about 86,000 clones, roughly 83% of them found once; the top ten carry approximately 34%. The sequenced sample was peripheral blood. The receptors originated from a woman of 80 years or more with active or convalescent COVID-19. The conserved cysteine and the conserved F or W are not part of the CDR3 here. D genes are given only for firm matches.

v_call d_call cdr3_aa
TRBV7-9 TRBD1 ASSRGGEVGNGYT
TRBV28 . ASSRGRNYGYT
TRBV5-7 . ASSLKGKGNQPQH
TRBV6-2/TRBV6-3 . ASSYPGGGELF
TRBV9 . ASSVGHTGNTIY
TRBV19 TRBD1 ASSRLPGQGTDTQY
TRBV10-3 TRBD2 AIGTSVTYEQY
TRBV21-1 . ASSKGRVNEQF
TRBV19 . ASSISGVENSPLH
TRBV2 . ASRTDSGGWGNEQF
TRBV5-1 . ASSYSYTGELF